This TCR beta chain was identified in a study of T cells after yellow fever vaccination. In making TCR cDNA, 5'RACE template switching added a universal primer site and UMIs to it. A single record per CDR3 protein comes from TCRdb applying MiXCR to the 5' RACE reads. The profile shows hundreds of thousands of distinct CDR3 sequences, 15% to 20% of them singletons. The TCR comes from a young man who received the YFV17D yellow fever vaccine. Source: PBMCs, taken before the yellow fever booster vaccination.

CDR3 coding DNA: TGTGCCAGCAGTTATACTGTGGGACAGGGGGCTGCGAAGGCCAATGAGCAGTTCTTC. Its translation is CASSYTVGQGAAKANEQFF. This chain connects TRBV6-2 or TRBV6-3 to TRBJ2-1; 12 bases are shared with TRBD1. The germline gives CDR1 MNHEY, CDR2 SVGEGT. The CDR3 has 19 residues. V lost 3 bases, J lost 6 bases, and 15 bases stayed unmatched.